The source of this TCR beta chain is a study of siplizumab effects on memory and regulatory T cells. Broader study findings: The alloresponse seemed to draw substantially on naive T cells, which appeared more diverse than memory cells. Suppressive function of proliferating Tregs from siplizumab cultures was not confirmed.

Generated by immunoSEQ multiplex PCR, the TCRdb table keeps only in-frame clones and is missing some. The table lists 110,000 or so clones, about 93% of them singletons, with approximately 0.17% in the top ten. This clone came up once. Its antigen is still unknown. Trimming removed 7 bases from V and 8 bases from J, with 20 bases in between. Germline CDR1 and CDR2: SGHTA and FQGNSA. This CDR3 is built from 14 residues. This TCR came from a human donor in good health. The gene calls are TRBV7-2 and TRBJ1-2; D remains unclear. The sequenced material came from non-Treg CD4+ T cells sorted from blood. The CDR3 sequence is CASTTVPNRSGYTF. Here the CDR3 DNA reads TGTGCCAGCACCACGGTCCCTAACCGTTCCGGCTACACCTTC.